This TCR beta chain was documented in a study of T cells in Graves' hyperthyroidism and ophthalmopathy. Study-level points and caveats: Ophthalmopathy, as predicted by the model, came a median 6.5 months after the prediction. From stable hyperthyroidism, ophthalmopathy was separated by a 13 V-J model.

Researchers barred patients who had uncontrolled infection, other autoimmune disease, pregnancy or lactation. PBMCs were sourced from about 10 ml fresh peripheral blood. The CDR3 regions of TCR beta were amplified from RNA transcripts. First-round RT-PCR with HTBI primers amplified the TCR CDR3 region. TCRdb called the multiplex PCR reads again in MiXCR, with one record for every CDR3 protein. The sample holds about 460,000 distinct CDR3 sequences, 22% seen once. The CDR3 runs to 18 residues. Germline V gene sequence: CDR1 SEHNR, CDR2 FQNEAQ (reference sequence). V shed 5 bases, J shed 2 bases, and the junction held 17 bases outside the gene matches. On this clonotype: As yet, its antigen is unknown.

This clonotype originated in a woman in her 70s with Graves' ophthalmopathy. The chain joins TRBV7-9 to TRBJ2-7, with 8 bases that match TRBD2. The material sequenced was blood. CDR3 DNA sequence: TGTGCCAGCAGCCGAATAACAGGGTCCACTAGCGGTGCCTACGAGCAGTACTTC. It yields the protein CASSRITGSTSGAYEQYF.